These 19 T cell receptor beta chains were all obtained from the same sample, sequenced in a study of cytomegalovirus exposure and HLA in healthy donors. The PCR used 60 Vbeta and 13 Jbeta primers. Here immunoSEQ multiplex PCR was the method, and the copy in TCRdb shows in-frame clones only, minus some. Of under 150,000 clones in the sample, 82% were seen once. The source material was PBMCs. These TCRs come from a boy between 2 and 10 years old in good health and CMV-seronegative.

The chain combines TRBV11-3 with TRBJ1-1, with D possibly being TRBD1 (6 bases). The length of the CDR3 is 14 residues. Between the trimmed V and J ends, which lost 5 bases and 0 bases, there was a span of 10 bases. Germline V gene data show CDR1 as SGHNT and CDR2 as YENEEA. The CDR3 coding sequence is TGTGCCAGCAGCGTAGGGGGGGTGAACACTGAAGCTTTCTTT. Residues: CASSVGGVNTEAFF.

This clone came up a few times. The chain links TRBV5-1 to TRBJ2-3; 8 nucleotides align to TRBD1. Per germline, CDR1 SGHRS and CDR2 YFSETQ. With V trimmed by 4 bases and J by 5 bases, 9 bases remained unmatched. The CDR3 runs 15 residues. CDR3 coding DNA: TGCGCCAGCAGCCCCACGGGACAGGTAAAAGATACGCAGTATTTT. It yields the protein CASSPTGQVKDTQYF.

About this clone itself: This CDR3 is also generated by other DNA sequences in the sample. The chain employs TRBV5-1 and TRBJ2-5; D remains ambiguous. The germline V and J ends were trimmed by 0 bases and 1 base, with 7 bases remaining between them. This CDR3 has 14 residues. In germline, CDR1 is SGHRS, CDR2 YFSETQ. The CDR3 coding sequence is TGCGCCAGCAGCTTGGTTGGCCTCCAAGAGACCCAGTACTTC. Its protein is CASSLVGLQETQYF.

The chain couples TRBV7-2 to TRBJ2-5, with D maybe TRBD2 (5 bases). V was cut by 5 bases and J by 1 base, with 14 bases left in between. CDR1 SGHTA and CDR2 FQGNSA come from the germline V gene. CDR3 length: 15 residues. The CDR3 DNA reads TGTGCCAGCAGCCCGAGCGGTCCCGGCCAAGAGACCCAGTACTTC. It encodes CASSPSGPGQETQYF.

The chain carries TRBV19 and TRBJ2-5; no reliable D call. The V gene's germline CDR1 is LNHDA and CDR2 SQIVND (reference sequence). Trimming pared 3 bases from V and 2 bases from J, leaving 7 bases between. This CDR3 is 13 amino acids long. CDR3 loop: CASSIWQQETQYF. As DNA, the CDR3 is TGTGCCAGTAGTATTTGGCAGCAAGAGACCCAGTACTTC.

The chain combines TRBV28 with TRBJ2-3; TRBD2 matches 8 bases. V was pared by 6 bases and J by 2 bases, with 19 bases of the junction left unmatched. The length of the CDR3 is 19 residues. The V gene's germline CDR1 is MDHEN and CDR2 SYDVKM. The CDR3 is CASRGAIKVAGFNTDTQYF. The DNA for the CDR3 is TGTGCCAGCAGGGGGGCGATTAAGGTAGCGGGATTCAACACAGATACGCAGTATTTT.

The rearrangement joins TRBV6-5 to TRBJ2-7, with TRBD1 matching 7 bases. This CDR3 has 14 amino acids. From germline, CDR1 is MNHEY and CDR2 SVGAGI. Trimming removed 6 bases from V and 0 bases from J; junction bases left unmatched: 5. The CDR3: CASSRGQVSYEQYF. The CDR3 region has the DNA TGTGCCAGCAGCCGCGGACAGGTCTCCTACGAGCAGTACTTC.

This chain links TRBV19 with TRBJ2-2; 9 bases align to TRBD2. CDR1 and CDR2 from the germline V gene are LNHDA and SQIVND (reference sequence). This CDR3 is built from 19 residues. V dropped 3 bases and J dropped 1; count of bases not matched to a gene: 12. The CDR3 nucleotides are TGTGCCAGTAGTATCATTCTTGGTAGCGGGAGTGGGAACACCGGGGAGCTGTTTTTT. It is translated as CASSIILGSGSGNTGELFF.

The chain has TRBV11-1 and TRBJ2-3; 7 bases match TRBD2. This CDR3 has 15 residues. Germline V gene lookup returns CDR1 SGHAT and CDR2 FQDESV (reference sequence). Germline trimming cut 5 bases from V and 6 bases from J; bases unmatched to any gene: 11. The CDR3: CASSPGRERTDTQYF. The CDR3 DNA follows: TGTGCCAGCAGCCCAGGGCGGGAGAGGACGGATACGCAGTATTTT. The full variable domain, completed using reference TRBV11-1 and TRBJ2-3, is EAEVAQSPRYKITEKSQAVAFWCDPISGHATLYWYRQILGQGPELLVQFQDESVVDDSQLPKDRFSAERLKGVDSTLKIQPAELGDSAMYLCASSPGRERTDTQYFGPGTRLTVL.

This sequence joins TRBV11-3 and TRBJ2-3; tentative D call: TRBD1 (6 bases). Looked up from germline, CDR1 is SGHNT and CDR2 is YENEEA. CDR3 size: 13 residues. Trimming removed 4 bases from V and 6 bases from J, with 11 bases in between. The CDR3 nucleotides read TGTGCCAGCAGCTCAGGGGTCGGGGATACGCAGTATTTT. Protein sequence: CASSSGVGDTQYF.

Here the CDR3 reads CATRLANYGYTF. The CDR3 DNA reads TGTGCCACCCGCCTGGCCAACTATGGCTACACCTTC. This rearrangement joins TRBV10-3 to TRBJ1-2; D not resolved. Germline CDR1 ENHRY, CDR2 SYGVKD. The CDR3 loop spans 12 amino acids. The V and J ends lost 10 bases and 2 bases respectively, with 11 bases between them.

The chain couples TRBV4-2 to TRBJ1-2; no clear D gene. Per the germline V gene, CDR1 is LGHNA and CDR2 is YNFKEQ. This CDR3 is built from 14 residues. Trimming pared 0 bases from V and 2 bases from J, leaving 7 bases between. The CDR3, as DNA: TGTGCCAGCAGCCAAGATCATGAGAACTATGGCTACACCTTC. Its translation: CASSQDHENYGYTF.

This clone was recorded once. The rearrangement joins TRBV19 to TRBJ1-1; D is unclear. Trimming removed 6 bases from V and 1 base from J, with 15 bases in between. Germline V gene data show CDR1 as LNHDA and CDR2 as SQIVND (reference sequence). The CDR3 runs 15 residues. In DNA, the CDR3 is TGTGCCAGTAGCCCCGACGATCCGGGGAACACTGAAGCTTTCTTT. It is translated as CASSPDDPGNTEAFF.

The rearrangement joins TRBV7-8 to TRBJ2-4; tentatively, D is TRBD1 (6 bases). Trimming cost V 5 bases and J 1 base, with 6 bases left between them. The germline V gene encodes CDR1 SGHVS and CDR2 FQNEAQ. The CDR3 loop spans 13 amino acids. The CDR3 loop is CASSTGAKNIQYF. The DNA of the CDR3 is TGTGCCAGCAGCACAGGGGCCAAAAACATTCAGTACTTC. Full variable domain (missing parts from reference TRBV7-8 and TRBJ2-4): GAGVSQSPRYKVAKRGQDVALRCDPISGHVSLFWYQQALGQGPEFLTYFQNEAQLDKSGLPSDRFFAERPEGSVSTLKIQRTQQEDSAVYLCASSTGAKNIQYFGAGTRLSVL.

The gene calls are TRBV6-1 and TRBJ1-2, with 7 bases lining up with TRBD1. J lost 8 bases, V lost 0 bases, and 6 bases had no gene match. The CDR3 contains 14 residues. Germline V gene sequence: CDR1 MNHNS, CDR2 SASEGT. The CDR3 coding sequence is TGTGCCAGCAGTGAAGCAGACAGGGTCGTGGGCTACACCTTC. This sequence encodes CASSEADRVVGYTF.

V usage is TRBV18 and J usage is TRBJ2-1; TRBD2 matches 13 bases. Germline V gene sequence: CDR1 KGHSH, CDR2 LQKENI. The junction had 5 bases not matched to a gene; V was cut back by 0 bases and J by 3 bases. The CDR3 runs 18 residues. CDR3 nucleotide sequence: TGTGCCAGCTCACCACCCGGACTAGCGGGAGCCCTCTACAATGAGCAGTTCTTC. Translated: CASSPPGLAGALYNEQFF.

This clone was counted once. Other DNA sequences from this sample encode an identical CDR3 as well. This chain links TRBV7-8 with TRBJ1-5; TRBD1 might be the D (5 bases). V lost 5 bases to trimming and J lost 6 bases, with 23 bases between them. Germline V gives CDR1 SGHVS, CDR2 FQNEAQ. This CDR3 is built from 17 residues. The CDR3 DNA reads TGTGCCAGCAGCCCTGACATGGGGGGGTCGAGGAGTCAGCCCCAGCATTTT. It is translated as CASSPDMGGSRSQPQHF.

The chain links TRBV6-1 to TRBJ2-7; TRBD1 agrees at 9 bases. Trimming took 4 bases from V and 3 from J; bases not matched to a gene: 1. Germline V CDR1 and CDR2: MNHNS, SASEGT. CDR3 length: 13 residues. CDR3 coding DNA: TGTGCCAGCAGTGCGACAGGGGGCTACGAGCAGTACGTC. Translating gives CASSATGGYEQYV.

This chain links TRBV6-5 with TRBJ1-1; unclear D gene. Trimming stripped 0 bases from V and 4 bases from J, with 12 bases between. The CDR3 sequence is 15 residues long. The germline V gene encodes CDR1 MNHEY and CDR2 SVGAGI. The DNA of the CDR3 is TGTGCCAGCAGTTACTCGGCAGATGGTGGCACTGAAGCTTTCTTT. This encodes CASSYSADGGTEAFF.